The rows below give T cell receptor beta chains drawn from one sample of a study of OX40 agonist ivuxolimab in advanced cancers. TCRdb's copy holds only in-frame clones and misses some; the assay was immunoSEQ multiplex PCR. The sample has 95,000 to 100,000 clones; around 91% are singletons. Source: CD4+ or CD8+ T cells sorted from blood, taken in a trial of the OX40 agonist ivuxolimab. The receptors were sampled from an adult with an advanced solid tumor such as melanoma, head and neck, liver or kidney cancer. CDR3s include the opening cysteine and the closing phenylalanine or tryptophan. The order of the fields is V gene, J gene, clone size, D gene, CDR3 protein, CDR3 DNA. D genes are given only for firm matches. Only some rows state a clone size, as once, few, many or a class for expanded clones.

V gene: TRBV5-4
J gene: TRBJ1-2
clone size: NA
D gene: NA
CDR3 protein: CASSLVPLGDTYGYTF
CDR3 DNA: TGTGCCAGCAGCTTGGTGCCGCTGGGGGACACCTATGGCTACACCTTC

V gene: TRBV7-2
J gene: TRBJ2-7
clone size: NA
D gene: TRBD2
CDR3 protein: CASSSLTSGISEQYF
CDR3 DNA: TGTGCCAGCAGCTCGCTGACTAGCGGGATTTCCGAGCAGTACTTC

V gene: TRBV4-3
J gene: TRBJ2-7
clone size: NA
D gene: NA
CDR3 protein: CASSQDRFTMQYF
CDR3 DNA: TGCGCCAGCAGCCAAGACAGGTTCACGATGCAGTACTTC

V gene: TRBV16
J gene: TRBJ2-7
clone size: NA
D gene: TRBD2
CDR3 protein: CASSQTGGGYEQYF
CDR3 DNA: TGTGCCAGCAGCCAAACGGGAGGGGGATACGAGCAGTACTTC

V gene: TRBV6-1
J gene: TRBJ1-5
clone size: NA
D gene: TRBD1
CDR3 protein: CASRNRGAIQPQHF
CDR3 DNA: TGTGCCAGCAGGAACAGGGGAGCCATTCAGCCCCAGCATTTT

V gene: TRBV5-1
J gene: TRBJ2-1
clone size: NA
D gene: TRBD2
CDR3 protein: CASSLGPGTRLNEQFF
CDR3 DNA: TGCGCCAGCAGCTTGGGGCCCGGGACTAGGCTCAATGAGCAGTTCTTC

V gene: TRBV11-2
J gene: TRBJ2-7
clone size: NA
D gene: NA
CDR3 protein: CASSLDYSSYEQYF
CDR3 DNA: TGTGCCAGCAGCTTAGACTACAGCTCCTACGAGCAGTACTTC

V gene: TRBV9
J gene: TRBJ2-5
clone size: NA
D gene: NA
CDR3 protein: CASGEGDLRETQYF
CDR3 DNA: TGTGCCAGCGGCGAGGGGGATTTGCGGGAGACCCAGTACTTC

V gene: TRBV13
J gene: TRBJ2-5
clone size: NA
D gene: TRBD2
CDR3 protein: CASSRQLTRLAGGETQYF
CDR3 DNA: TGTGCCAGCAGCCGACAACTAACTAGACTAGCGGGAGGGGAGACCCAGTACTTC

V gene: TRBV7-2
J gene: TRBJ2-5
clone size: NA
D gene: NA
CDR3 protein: CASSWKWGAQETQYF
CDR3 DNA: TGTGCCAGCAGCTGGAAATGGGGGGCCCAAGAGACCCAGTACTTC

V gene: TRBV7-3
J gene: TRBJ2-1
clone size: NA
D gene: NA
CDR3 protein: CASSALRGGGPNEQFF
CDR3 DNA: TGTGCCAGCAGCGCCTTAAGGGGGGGAGGACCCAATGAGCAGTTCTTC

V gene: TRBV10-2
J gene: TRBJ2-1
clone size: NA
D gene: TRBD2
CDR3 protein: CASTGTSGSWNEQFF
CDR3 DNA: TGCGCCAGCACCGGGACTAGCGGGAGTTGGAATGAGCAGTTCTTC

V gene: TRBV28
J gene: TRBJ2-3
clone size: NA
D gene: NA
CDR3 protein: CASSLTIPGGTQYF
CDR3 DNA: TGTGCCAGCAGTCTAACTATACCCGGGGGTACGCAGTATTTT

V gene: TRBV5-4
J gene: TRBJ2-7
clone size: NA
D gene: NA
CDR3 protein: CASSLDPGGTYEQYF
CDR3 DNA: TGTGCCAGCAGCTTGGACCCAGGGGGGACCTACGAGCAGTACTTC

V gene: TRBV6-5
J gene: TRBJ2-1
clone size: NA
D gene: TRBD2
CDR3 protein: CASSYVGTSGANEQFF
CDR3 DNA: TGTGCCAGCAGTTACGTTGGGACTAGCGGGGCCAATGAGCAGTTCTTC

V gene: TRBV10-3
J gene: TRBJ2-7
clone size: NA
D gene: NA
CDR3 protein: CAIRTLLGEQYF
CDR3 DNA: TGTGCCATCAGGACCTTGCTGGGAGAGCAGTACTTC

V gene: TRBV29-1
J gene: TRBJ1-4
clone size: NA
D gene: TRBD1
CDR3 protein: CSVRRDRFFLVNEKLFF
CDR3 DNA: TGCAGCGTTCGGCGGGACAGATTTTTTCTGGTTAATGAAAAACTGTTTTTT

V gene: TRBV5-4
J gene: TRBJ2-7
clone size: NA
D gene: TRBD1
CDR3 protein: CASSHERTGGSYEQYF
CDR3 DNA: TGTGCCAGCAGCCACGAGCGAACAGGGGGCTCCTACGAGCAGTACTTC

V gene: TRBV11-3
J gene: TRBJ2-3
clone size: once
D gene: TRBD2
CDR3 protein: CASSLEAGGYTDTQYF
CDR3 DNA: TGTGCCAGCAGCTTAGAAGCGGGAGGGTATACAGATACGCAGTATTTT

V gene: TRBV4-2
J gene: TRBJ1-6
clone size: NA
D gene: NA
CDR3 protein: CASSEPGAISNSPLHF
CDR3 DNA: TGTGCCAGCAGCGAACCGGGGGCGATAAGTAATTCACCCCTCCACTTT

V gene: TRBV30
J gene: TRBJ2-3
clone size: NA
D gene: NA
CDR3 protein: CAWNPGGGFADTQYF
CDR3 DNA: TGTGCCTGGAATCCGGGGGGCGGTTTCGCAGATACGCAGTATTTT

V gene: TRBV30
J gene: TRBJ1-2
clone size: NA
D gene: NA
CDR3 protein: CAWKASSRTYNYGYTF
CDR3 DNA: TGTGCCTGGAAAGCAAGCAGCAGGACCTATAACTATGGCTACACCTTC

V gene: TRBV28
J gene: TRBJ1-2
clone size: once
D gene: NA
CDR3 protein: CASIPAGRNGYTF
CDR3 DNA: TGTGCCAGCATTCCAGCGGGTCGGAATGGCTACACCTTC

V gene: TRBV11-2
J gene: TRBJ1-2
clone size: once
D gene: NA
CDR3 protein: CASSLDPARVYGYTF
CDR3 DNA: TGTGCCAGCAGCTTAGACCCGGCCAGGGTCTATGGCTACACCTTC

V gene: TRBV28
J gene: TRBJ1-2
clone size: NA
D gene: NA
CDR3 protein: CASTTSTGFNYGYTF
CDR3 DNA: TGTGCCAGCACCACATCTACAGGGTTCAACTATGGCTACACCTTC

V gene: TRBV5-6
J gene: TRBJ2-5
clone size: NA
D gene: NA
CDR3 protein: CASSLGVLGQYF
CDR3 DNA: TGTGCCAGCAGCTTGGGGGTTCTGGGTCAGTACTTC

V gene: TRBV6-4
J gene: TRBJ1-2
clone size: NA
D gene: NA
CDR3 protein: CASRRGPDYGYTF
CDR3 DNA: TGTGCCAGCAGAAGGGGTCCGGACTATGGCTACACCTTC

V gene: TRBV6-6
J gene: TRBJ1-2
clone size: NA
D gene: NA
CDR3 protein: CASSLGPLDYGYTF
CDR3 DNA: TGTGCCAGCAGTTTGGGGCCCCTCGACTATGGCTACACCTTC

V gene: TRBV19
J gene: TRBJ1-2
clone size: NA
D gene: NA
CDR3 protein: CASSAQGISNYGYTF
CDR3 DNA: TGTGCCAGCTCGGCTCAGGGGATATCTAACTATGGCTACACCTTC